Listed here are 32 T cell receptor beta chains from one sample, sequenced in a study of cytomegalovirus exposure and HLA in healthy donors. With 60 Vbeta and 13 Jbeta primers, the PCR was carried out. The protocol was immunoSEQ multiplex PCR, while the TCRdb copy is restricted to in-frame clones and leaves out a portion. This repertoire includes 60,000 to 80,000 clones. Sequenced input: PBMCs. The receptor source for this set is a man aged 35-49 years in good health and CMV-seronegative.

The V and J genes are TRBV28 and TRBJ2-7, with D perhaps TRBD1 (6 bases). The V end was cut by 3 bases, the J end by 1 base, with 7 bases between. Germline CDR1 MDHEN, CDR2 SYDVKM. This CDR3 spans 13 amino acids. The CDR3 protein is CASSLTGSYEQYF. CDR3 bases: TGTGCCAGCAGTTTGACAGGATCCTACGAGCAGTACTTC.

Note on this clone: Different DNA sequences within this sample yield the same CDR3. The chain recombines TRBV28 with TRBJ2-5; TRBD1 matches 7 bases. In germline, CDR1 is MDHEN, CDR2 SYDVKM. Germline trimming cut 5 bases from V and 5 bases from J; bases unmatched to any gene: 2. CDR3 length equals 12 residues. The CDR3 region is CASSGTVETQYF. CDR3 nucleotide sequence: TGTGCCAGCAGTGGGACAGTTGAGACCCAGTACTTC.

This chain links TRBV5-4 with TRBJ1-4, with 8 positions matching TRBD1. The CDR3 length is 15 residues. With 4 bases clipped from V and 8 bases from J, the junction kept 10 bases outside the gene matches. The germline V gene encodes CDR1 SGHNT and CDR2 YYREEE (reference sequence). CDR3 nucleotides: TGTGCCAGCAGCCATCATGACAGGGGCCAGGAAAAACTGTTTTTT. Encoded protein: CASSHHDRGQEKLFF.

V is TRBV7-2 and J is TRBJ2-7; 7 nucleotides align to TRBD1. The V segment lost 6 bases and the J segment 3 bases; nucleotides outside the gene matches: 5. This CDR3 contains 13 residues. In germline, CDR1 is SGHTA, CDR2 FQGNSA. The CDR3 DNA follows: TGTGCCAGCAGATTCGCAGGGGGCTACGAGCAGTACTTC. It specifies CASRFAGGYEQYF.

The CDR3 reads CASSPLAGEQFF. As DNA, the CDR3 is TGTGCCAGCAGTCCGCTAGCCGGAGAGCAGTTCTTC. This chain connects TRBV27 to TRBJ2-1, with a tentative D call TRBD2 (5 bases). V lost 5 bases to trimming and J lost 10 bases, with 12 bases between them. The CDR3 has 12 residues. Germline V gives CDR1 MNHEY, CDR2 SMNVEV (reference sequence).

For this clone: Other DNA sequences in this specimen translate into the identical CDR3. CDR3: CASSGQGSGANVLTF. Written as DNA, the CDR3 is TGTGCCAGCAGTGGGCAGGGCTCTGGGGCCAACGTCCTGACTTTC. The rearrangement uses TRBV6-1 and TRBJ2-6, with D possibly being TRBD1 (5 bases). Germline V gene data show CDR1 as MNHNS and CDR2 as SASEGT. The CDR3 has 15 residues. V dropped 4 bases and J dropped 0 bases, with 7 bases sitting between them.

The V call is TRBV5-8, the J call TRBJ2-7; TRBD1 matches 10 bases. CDR1 and CDR2 (germline): SGHTS, YDEGEE. Losses at the gene ends were 4 bases for V and 4 bases for J; bases not matched to a gene: 8. This CDR3 region has 15 residues. Written as DNA, the CDR3 is TGTGCCAGCAGCATCCTTCCGGGACAGGGGTACGAGCAGTACTTC. The encoded protein is CASSILPGQGYEQYF.

The J gene is TRBJ2-7, the V gene TRBV28, with 9 nucleotides matching TRBD2. The V gene's germline CDR1 is MDHEN and CDR2 SYDVKM. The CDR3 spans 16 residues. Trimming took 5 bases from V and 4 from J; bases not matched to a gene: 12. In DNA, the CDR3 is TGTGCCAGCAGTCAACCGGGACTAGCTCCATCATACGAGCAGTACTTC. Protein: CASSQPGLAPSYEQYF.

This chain joins TRBV7-2 and TRBJ2-3; 9 bases line up with TRBD2. This CDR3 has 16 amino acids. V lost 5 bases, J lost 6 bases, and 12 bases stayed unmatched. The germline CDR1 and CDR2 sequences are SGHTA and FQGNSA. CDR3 in amino acids: CASSLGERGAGDTQYF. The CDR3 nucleotides are TGTGCCAGCAGCCTTGGAGAGCGGGGGGCAGGGGATACGCAGTATTTT.

V usage is TRBV15 and J usage is TRBJ1-1; D is uncertain. V lost 0 bases and J lost 1, with 12 bases in between. CDR3 size: 16 residues. Germline V gene lookup returns CDR1 LNHNV and CDR2 YYDKDF (reference sequence). CDR3 sequence reads: CATSRDLPSWNTEAFF. The CDR3 DNA reads TGTGCCACCAGCAGAGATCTCCCGTCGTGGAACACTGAAGCTTTCTTT.

V and J are TRBV27 and TRBJ1-4; 11 nucleotides match TRBD1. Per the germline V gene, CDR1 is MNHEY and CDR2 is SMNVEV (reference sequence). V gave up 5 bases and J gave up 3 bases; unmatched junction bases: 2. The CDR3 consists of 15 residues. The CDR3 DNA reads TGTGCCAGCAGTCGGGACAGGGGGGCTAATGAAAAACTGTTTTTT. This sequence encodes CASSRDRGANEKLFF.

The chain couples TRBV6-5 to TRBJ1-5; maybe TRBD1 (5 bases). The V gene's germline CDR1 is MNHEY and CDR2 SVGAGI. Trimming took off 6 bases at V and 3 bases at J, with 9 bases between the two ends. The CDR3 spans 13 residues. CDR3 loop: CASSDRVNQPQHF. The CDR3 DNA reads TGTGCCAGCAGCGACAGAGTCAATCAGCCCCAGCATTTT.

The CDR3 region has the DNA TGTGCCAGCAAGACTAGTTTAGGAAACAATGAGCAGTTCTTC. This gives the protein CASKTSLGNNEQFF. V and J are TRBV6-5 and TRBJ2-1, with a possible D match to TRBD2 (6 bases). Germline V lookup: CDR1 MNHEY, CDR2 SVGAGI. This CDR3 contains 14 residues. V lost 7 bases to trimming and J lost 5 bases, with 15 bases between them.

The chain links TRBV29-1 to TRBJ1-2; TRBD1 might be the D (5 bases). The CDR3 contains 14 residues. The germline gives CDR1 SQVTM, CDR2 ANQGSEA. V lost 0 bases and J 2 bases, leaving 10 bases between the germline ends. The CDR3 DNA sequence: TGCAGCGTTGAAGAAGGACAAAGGAACTATGGCTACACCTTC. Residues: CSVEEGQRNYGYTF.

This chain links TRBV10-3 with TRBJ2-5; the match to TRBD2 covers 10 bases. V lost 2 bases, J lost 2 bases, and 11 bases stayed unmatched. There are 18 residues in the CDR3. Germline CDR1 and CDR2: ENHRY and SYGVKD. In DNA, the CDR3 is TGTGCCATCAGTGAGCCCGCCCCTATAGCGGGGGGACAAGAGACCCAGTACTTC. Its protein product is CAISEPAPIAGGQETQYF.

V and J are TRBV5-5 and TRBJ2-3, with 9 bases aligning to TRBD1. This CDR3 is 16 amino acids long. The V segment lost 0 bases and the J segment 4 bases; nucleotides outside the gene matches: 6. CDR1 is SGHKS and CDR2 is YYEKEE in the germline V gene (reference sequence). The CDR3 region has the DNA TGTGCCAGCAGCTTGGAGGGACAGGGTCTTGCAGATACGCAGTATTTT. It translates to CASSLEGQGLADTQYF. The whole variable domain, filled in from reference TRBV5-5 and TRBJ2-3, reads DAGVTQSPTHLIKTRGQQVTLRCSPISGHKSVSWYQQVLGQGPQFIFQYYEKEERGRGNFPDRFSARQFPNYSSELNVNALLLGDSALYLCASSLEGQGLADTQYFGPGTRLTVL.

In regard to this clone: Relative to the germline gene, one junction end is altered; a read error may explain this. The chain combines TRBV12-5 with TRBJ2-7; 7 bases map to TRBD1. CDR3 length: 14 residues. CDR1 LGHNT and CDR2 FRNRAP come from the germline V gene. The CDR3: CASARGGGSDEQYF. The CDR3 DNA reads TGTGCTAGTGCCCGAGGGGGCGGCTCCGACGAGCAGTACTTC.

The chain couples TRBV13 to TRBJ2-7; 8 nucleotides match TRBD1. The CDR3 length is 15 residues. Trimming at V came to 1 base and at J to 3 bases, leaving 5 bases not matched to a gene. CDR1 and CDR2 (germline): PRHDT, FYEKMQ (reference sequence). CDR3 sequence reads: CASSLETGDDYEQYF. In DNA form, the CDR3 reads TGTGCCAGCAGCTTAGAGACAGGGGATGACTACGAGCAGTACTTC.

V usage is TRBV6-1 and J usage is TRBJ2-3, with 7 nucleotides matching TRBD1. J gave up 0 bases and V 10 bases, and 7 bases lay outside the gene matches. Germline values: CDR1 MNHNS, CDR2 SASEGT. The CDR3 spans 14 residues. CDR3 bases: TGTGCCATTAAAAGGACAGGTAGCACAGATACGCAGTATTTT. It yields the protein CAIKRTGSTDTQYF.

The V and J genes are TRBV4-1 and TRBJ1-5; the D gene is possibly TRBD1 (5 bases). The CDR3 runs to 15 residues. The V end lost 2 bases, the J end lost 3 bases, and 11 bases lay between the germline ends. CDR1 and CDR2 from the germline V gene are MGHRA and YSYEKL. The CDR3 protein is CASSQSGHDNQPQHF. The CDR3 nucleotides are TGCGCCAGCAGCCAATCTGGACATGACAATCAGCCCCAGCATTTT.

The rearrangement uses TRBV28 and TRBJ2-2, with TRBD1 identical over 7 bases. After removal of 5 bases from V and 7 bases from J, the junction contained 13 bases not matched to a gene. The V gene's germline CDR1 is MDHEN and CDR2 SYDVKM. This CDR3 comprises 16 residues. The CDR3 here is CASSMGQFGLGGELFF. As DNA, the CDR3 is TGTGCCAGCAGTATGGGACAGTTTGGGTTGGGCGGGGAGCTGTTTTTT. The whole variable domain, filled in from reference TRBV28 and TRBJ2-2, reads DVKVTQSSRYLVKRTGEKVFLECVQDMDHENMFWYRQDPGLGLRLIYFSYDVKMKEKGDIPEGYSVSREKKERFSLILESASTNQTSMYLCASSMGQFGLGGELFFGEGSRLTVL.

The chain carries TRBV11-2 and TRBJ2-3; 10 nucleotides align to TRBD1. Trimming removed 5 bases from V and 4 bases from J; junction bases left unmatched: 6. Per the germline V gene, CDR1 is SGHAT and CDR2 is FQNNGV. This CDR3 spans 15 amino acids. The DNA for the CDR3 is TGTGCCAGCAGCGCCGGGACAGGGGTTGCAGATACGCAGTATTTT. Translating gives CASSAGTGVADTQYF. The variable domain in full, with the rest retrieved from reference TRBV11-2 and TRBJ2-3, is EAGVAQSPRYKIIEKRQSVAFWCNPISGHATLYWYQQILGQGPKLLIQFQNNGVVDDSQLPKDRFSAERLKGVDSTLKIQPAKLEDSAVYLCASSAGTGVADTQYFGPGTRLTVL.

V usage is TRBV30 and J usage is TRBJ2-7; TRBD1 agrees at 11 bases. This CDR3 is 14 amino acids long. The germline V gene encodes CDR1 GTSNPN and CDR2 SVGIG (reference sequence). Germline trimming cut 1 base from V and 3 bases from J; bases unmatched to any gene: 2. As DNA, the CDR3 is TGTGCCTGGAGTGGTGGGACAGGGGGCTACGAGCAGTACTTC. It codes for CAWSGGTGGYEQYF.

The V gene is TRBV2, the J gene TRBJ1-3; no clear D gene. This CDR3 is 16 amino acids long. V gave up 1 base and J gave up 4 bases, with 14 bases separating them. CDR1 and CDR2 from the germline V gene are SNHLY and FYNNEI. CDR3 sequence: CASSEERPATGNTIYF. CDR3 bases: TGTGCCAGCAGTGAAGAGCGACCTGCGACGGGAAACACCATATATTTT.

The rearrangement joins TRBV4-3 to TRBJ2-1, with D possibly TRBD2 on 6 matching bases. CDR3 length: 16 residues. Between the trimmed V and J ends, which lost 0 bases and 5 bases, there was a span of 14 bases. Germline CDR1 LGHNA, CDR2 YSLEER. The CDR3 DNA follows: TGCGCCAGCAGCCAAGATGGCGGGATTACACACAATGAGCAGTTCTTC. Its protein product is CASSQDGGITHNEQFF.

The chain links TRBV2 to TRBJ2-7, with D possibly matching TRBD2 (6 bases). CDR1 is SNHLY, CDR2 FYNNEI, per germline. V was shortened by 8 bases and J by 7 bases, with 18 bases between the two germline ends. The CDR3 has 13 amino acids. The CDR3 protein is CASSGLRSTEQYF. The CDR3 coding sequence is TGTGCCAGCTCGGGACTTAGGTCTACTGAGCAGTACTTC.

The genes are TRBV5-8 and TRBJ2-7; 8 bases fit TRBD2. J gave up 3 bases and V 6 bases, and 14 bases lay outside the gene matches. The germline CDR1 and CDR2 sequences are SGHTS and YDEGEE. CDR3 size: 16 residues. The CDR3 sequence is CASNFEGSSGYYEQYF. CDR3 coding DNA: TGTGCCAGCAACTTCGAGGGGTCTAGCGGGTACTACGAGCAGTACTTC. The whole variable domain, filled in from reference TRBV5-8 and TRBJ2-7, reads EAGVTQSPTHLIKTRGQQATLRCSPISGHTSVYWYQQALGLGLQFLLWYDEGEERNRGNFPPRFSGRQFPNYSSELNVNALELEDSALYLCASNFEGSSGYYEQYFGPGTRLTVT.

This sequence joins TRBV28 and TRBJ2-3; D remains unclear. Looked up from germline, CDR1 is MDHEN and CDR2 is SYDVKM. V was shortened by 4 bases and J by 5 bases, with 4 bases between the two germline ends. This CDR3 has 11 residues. CDR3 nucleotides: TGTGCCAGCAGTTCCGGAGATACGCAGTATTTT. Translation: CASSSGDTQYF.

The chain is built from TRBV6-6 and TRBJ2-5; D gene ambiguous. The better agreement between TRBJ2-7 and the DNA end casts doubt on the J call. The CDR3 spans 14 residues. Germline V CDR1 and CDR2: MNHNY, SVGAGI (reference sequence). The CDR3 is CASSYSRQSYEQYF. The CDR3 bases are TGTGCCAGCAGTTACTCCAGGCAGTCCTACGAGCAGTACTTC.

This chain uses TRBV7-9 with TRBJ2-6; TRBD1 matches at 7 bases. Per germline, CDR1 SEHNR and CDR2 FQNEAQ (reference sequence). V gave up 4 bases and J gave up 0 bases; unmatched junction bases: 9. This CDR3 spans 18 amino acids. The CDR3 sequence is CASSWKRDSISGANVLTF. CDR3 in DNA: TGTGCCAGCAGCTGGAAACGGGACAGCATCTCTGGGGCCAACGTCCTGACTTTC.

The V call is TRBV4-2, the J call TRBJ2-1; 11 nucleotides align to TRBD2. The CDR3 spans 15 residues. The V gene end was trimmed by 0 bases and the J gene end by 12 bases; junction bases not matched to a gene: 7. CDR1 and CDR2 from the germline V gene are LGHNA and YNFKEQ. The CDR3 spells CASSQEGLAAPRQFF. The CDR3 nucleotides are TGTGCCAGCAGCCAAGAGGGACTAGCGGCCCCTCGGCAGTTCTTC.

V gene TRBV7-2 combines with J gene TRBJ2-7; no definite D call. The length of the CDR3 is 12 residues. Germline V gene sequence: CDR1 SGHTA, CDR2 FQGNSA. Trimming cost V 2 bases and J 4 bases, with 6 bases left between them. CDR3 amino acids: CASSLRGYEQYF. The DNA for the CDR3 is TGTGCCAGCAGCTTAAGAGGATACGAGCAGTACTTC.